A single TCR beta chain is shown here with its context. The antigen is unknown. This sample is part of a study of cytomegalovirus exposure and HLA in healthy donors. Primers for the PCR totalled 60 Vbeta and 13 Jbeta. In the source study's methods: Roughly 10 million shared chains were among around 80 million unique TCR beta chains counted in a later analysis. Libraries were prepared by immunoSEQ multiplex PCR; TCRdb keeps only in-frame clonotypes and omits some of them. That table gives V, J and clone size, and the DNA gave D and trimming. The sample comprises 250,000 or so clones, over 75% of which are singletons, and 1% to 1.5% rests with the top ten. Study conclusions and caveats: The majority of TCR sequences were rare, yet some public TCRs appeared in many donors.

Sequenced: PBMCs. This sequence was found in a human donor in good health.

The CDR3 nucleotides read TGCGCCAGCAGCACGGCGGGGGGGCGCGGATCTGGAAACACCATATATTTT. It codes for CASSTAGGRGSGNTIYF. This sequence joins TRBV5-1 and TRBJ1-3, with D tentatively TRBD1 (6 bases). The CDR3 length is 17 residues. Germline values: CDR1 SGHRS, CDR2 YFSETQ. Trimming removed 4 bases at V and 1 base at J, with 18 bases between.